What follows describes a single TCR beta chain. Its antigen is as yet unknown. From 5'RACE with constant-segment primers came TCR alpha and TCR beta cDNA libraries that carried sample barcodes and UMIs. TCRdb processed the 5' RACE reads anew with MiXCR; each CDR3 protein has one entry. The repertoire has hundreds of thousands of distinct CDR3 sequences, roughly 20% of them found once; the top ten carry roughly 8.3%. The CDR3 is made up of 16 amino acids. Per germline, CDR1 PRHDT and CDR2 FYEKMQ (reference sequence). Losses at the gene ends were 5 bases for V and 2 bases for J; bases not matched to a gene: 6. This sample stems from a study of T-cell memory formation after mild COVID-19. The study, taken as a whole, reports: From day 15 to 85, contracting clones were balanced between CD4 and CD8, whereas later expanders leaned toward CD4+. The study found contracting CD4+ clones mainly in CM and EM and contracting CD8+ clones in EMRA. The pre-infection memory compartment contained some responding clones, suggesting cross-reactive memory joined.

The sample consisted of PBMCs or a T cell subset sorted from them (not recorded which). This receptor was taken from an adult woman who had mild COVID-19 (a few samples of this study predate the infection). Cell type and time point are not known. The chain joins TRBV13 to TRBJ2-3; TRBD2 matches 11 bases. CDR3 bases: TGTGCCAGCAGCCCACTTAGCGGGGGGGTCACAGATACGCAGTATTTT. Translation: CASSPLSGGVTDTQYF.